The 3 T cell receptor beta chains in this list originate from one sample, sequenced in a study of follicular helper T cells after annual influenza vaccination. Time point given: 2015-2016 season, 7 days after influenza vaccination. This table comes from immunoSEQ multiplex PCR, and its TCRdb copy is limited to in-frame clones, with some not included. This table holds over 8,000 clones, roughly 83% found once. The source material was CXCR5- memory CD4+ T cells sorted from blood, sampled 7 days after influenza vaccination. These receptors originate from an adult who received the influenza vaccine.

The count of this clone is one. For the CDR3, the DNA is TGTGCCACCAGCAGAGTGGACAGGAAAGAGACCCAGTACTTC. It specifies CATSRVDRKETQYF. The V and J genes are TRBV15 and TRBJ2-5; TRBD1 agrees at 7 bases. V was clipped by 1 base and J by 3 bases; unmatched bases: 2. The V gene's germline CDR1 is LNHNV and CDR2 YYDKDF (reference sequence). The CDR3 runs 14 residues.

This chain uses TRBV16 with TRBJ2-3; D gene unclear. V lost 4 bases and J 2 bases, leaving 10 bases between the germline ends. This CDR3 comprises 14 residues. Germline CDR1 is KGHSY and CDR2 is FQNENV. The CDR3 coding sequence is TGTGCCAGCAGCCCGCCCGGGCTCACAGATACGCAGTATTTT. Translating it yields CASSPPGLTDTQYF.

The chain joins TRBV19 to TRBJ2-1, with TRBD2 matching 13 bases. After removal of 4 bases from V and 6 bases from J, the junction contained 15 bases not matched to a gene. The CDR3 consists of 19 residues. Germline CDR1 LNHDA, CDR2 SQIVND (reference sequence). DNA for the CDR3: TGTGCCAGTAGTAGAATAAAGCCGAAGGGACTAGCGGGGCGCAATGAGCAGTTCTTC. It specifies CASSRIKPKGLAGRNEQFF.